This entry lists 24 T cell receptor beta chains sequenced from one sample in a study of blood T cell repertoires in COVID-19. Profiling relied on immunoSEQ multiplex PCR, and the TCRdb table lists in-frame clones only, not all of them. This sample yields about 250,000 clones, of which roughly 87% are seen a single time; about 6% belongs to the top ten. The sequenced sample consisted of PBMCs or T cells enriched from blood (not recorded which). Source of these receptors: a woman between 25 and 40 years old with acute COVID-19.

The rearrangement uses TRBV10-2 and TRBJ2-1; 11 nucleotides agree with TRBD2. The V and J ends lost 9 bases and 5 bases, in that order; junction bases with no gene match: 9. This CDR3 is built from 15 residues. Germline V CDR1 and CDR2: WSHSY, SAAADI. The CDR3 region is CASFPTSGANNEQFF. Here the CDR3 DNA reads TGCGCCAGTTTCCCGACTAGCGGGGCTAACAATGAGCAGTTCTTC.

V gene TRBV12-3 or TRBV12-4 combines with J gene TRBJ2-1; weak D call: TRBD2 (7 bases). Trimming removed 3 bases at V and 8 bases at J, with 11 bases between. The CDR3 is 13 residues long. CDR3: CASSLGGAYEQFF. The CDR3 nucleotides read TGTGCCAGCAGTTTGGGGGGGGCATATGAGCAGTTCTTC.

This chain joins TRBV27 and TRBJ2-2, with TRBD1 identical over 11 bases. Trimming removed 6 bases from V and 4 bases from J; junction bases left unmatched: 4. CDR1 is MNHEY, CDR2 SMNVEV, per germline (reference sequence). CDR3 length: 15 residues. In DNA form, the CDR3 reads TGTGCCAGCAGACGGGGACAGGGGGTCACCGGGGAGCTGTTTTTT. Its translation is CASRRGQGVTGELFF.

The chain combines TRBV4-3 with TRBJ1-4; TRBD1 might be the D (6 bases). The CDR3 loop spans 17 amino acids. Germline V gives CDR1 LGHNA, CDR2 YSLEER. The V and J ends lost 0 bases and 8 bases respectively, with 19 bases between them. The CDR3 nucleotides read TGCGCCAGCAGCCAAGACCTCCTACAGGGTAATTTAGAAAAACTGTTTTTT. Translated: CASSQDLLQGNLEKLFF.

Of note for this clone: At the DNA level, this CDR3 is encoded by other sequences in the same sample as well. This rearrangement joins TRBV18 to TRBJ1-5; 7 bases align to TRBD1. The CDR3 runs 15 residues. CDR1 KGHSH and CDR2 LQKENI come from the germline V gene. With V trimmed by 3 bases and J by 3 bases, 5 bases remained unmatched. The CDR3 loop is CASSPGTVSNQPQHF. The CDR3 DNA reads as TGTGCCAGCTCACCGGGGACAGTTTCCAATCAGCCCCAGCATTTT.

In its sample, this clone was seen a few times. The chain has TRBV2 and TRBJ1-1, with D hard to call. CDR3 length equals 12 residues. V lost 2 bases and J 8 bases, leaving 9 bases between the germline ends. Germline V gene lookup returns CDR1 SNHLY and CDR2 FYNNEI. The CDR3 nucleotides read TGTGCCAGCAGTGAAATACAGAACGAAGCTTTCTTT. It is translated as CASSEIQNEAFF.

The sample holds one count of this clone. The chain uses TRBV9 and TRBJ2-1, with D tentatively TRBD1 (6 bases). The CDR3 extends over 14 amino acids. Germline-derived CDR1 and CDR2 are SGDLS and YYNGEE. V was pared by 4 bases and J by 10 bases, with 18 bases between. The DNA of the CDR3 is TGTGCCAGCAGCCCTCACTGGGGCCAGGGGGAGCAGTTCTTC. Its translation is CASSPHWGQGEQFF.

The chain employs TRBV5-4 and TRBJ1-2, with a tentative D call TRBD1 (6 bases). This CDR3 is built from 12 residues. Trimming removed 10 bases at V and 2 bases at J, with 12 bases between. Germline V gives CDR1 SGHNT, CDR2 YYREEE (reference sequence). In DNA, the CDR3 is TGTGCCGCCAAGGGGGAAAACTATGGCTACACCTTC. This sequence encodes CAAKGENYGYTF.

V usage is TRBV2 and J usage is TRBJ2-5, with TRBD2 matching 12 bases. The ends lost 6 bases at V and 7 bases at J; junction bases unmatched: 12. The CDR3 sequence is 16 residues long. Per germline, CDR1 SNHLY and CDR2 FYNNEI. DNA for the CDR3: TGTGCCAGCAGACAAATGACTAGCGGGGGTCCGGGGACCCAGTACTTC. Translating it yields CASRQMTSGGPGTQYF.

The V call is TRBV30, the J call TRBJ1-4; 9 bases match TRBD1. Trimming at V came to 5 bases and at J to 6 bases, leaving 13 bases not matched to a gene. The CDR3 is made up of 16 amino acids. Germline lookup yields CDR1 GTSNPN and CDR2 SVGIG (reference sequence). The CDR3 reads CAWGGTGTSGYEKLFF. The DNA of the CDR3 is TGTGCCTGGGGGGGGACAGGGACCAGCGGGTATGAAAAACTGTTTTTT.

The chain joins TRBV5-4 to TRBJ1-3, with D unclear. The V end was cut by 4 bases, the J end by 4 bases, with 9 bases between. Germline-derived CDR1 and CDR2 are SGHNT and YYREEE (reference sequence). The CDR3 spans 13 residues. CDR3 coding DNA: TGTGCCAGCAGCCAGGACTGGGGAAACACCATATATTTT. Its protein is CASSQDWGNTIYF. The full variable domain, completed using reference TRBV5-4 and TRBJ1-3, is ETGVTQSPTHLIKTRGQQVTLRCSSQSGHNTVSWYQQALGQGPQFIFQYYREEENGRGNFPPRFSGLQFPNYSSELNVNALELDDSALYLCASSQDWGNTIYFGEGSWLTVV.

J is TRBJ2-1 and V is TRBV6-2 or TRBV6-3; possible D gene TRBD2, 5 bases. The V gene's germline CDR1 is MNHEY and CDR2 SVGEGT. Trimming cost V 5 bases and J 10 bases, with 18 bases left between them. This CDR3 spans 14 amino acids. The CDR3 reads CASSNPTRAGEQFF. In nucleotides, the CDR3 is TGTGCCAGCAGTAACCCCACTAGGGCCGGGGAGCAGTTCTTC.

V is TRBV6-5 and J is TRBJ2-7, with TRBD2 matching over 10 bases. There are 16 residues in the CDR3. Germline values: CDR1 MNHEY, CDR2 SVGAGI. The V gene end was trimmed by 4 bases and the J gene end by 3 bases; junction bases not matched to a gene: 9. The CDR3 DNA is TGTGCCAGCAGTTCCGGACTAGCGGTAGATTACTACGAGCAGTACTTC. It codes for CASSSGLAVDYYEQYF.

This clone came up a few times. V usage is TRBV7-9 and J usage is TRBJ1-4; D unclear. CDR3 length: 15 residues. The germline V gene encodes CDR1 SEHNR and CDR2 FQNEAQ (reference sequence). The V and J ends lost 2 bases and 4 bases respectively, with 11 bases between them. The CDR3 is CASSLWSVDNEKLFF. CDR3 DNA sequence: TGTGCCAGCAGCTTATGGTCCGTAGATAATGAAAAACTGTTTTTT.

The chain links TRBV9 to TRBJ1-6; D is perhaps TRBD1 (6 bases). The CDR3 consists of 14 residues. Per germline, CDR1 SGDLS and CDR2 YYNGEE. V dropped 4 bases and J dropped 9 bases, with 14 bases sitting between them. The CDR3 DNA reads as TGTGCCAGCAGCAGCCGGGAACAGGGTTCACCCCTCCACTTT. This sequence encodes CASSSREQGSPLHF.

This chain links TRBV4-3 with TRBJ2-6; tentative D call: TRBD2 (5 bases). With 0 bases removed from V and 0 bases from J, the gap between germline ends came to 18 bases. The CDR3 length is 20 residues. Germline-derived CDR1 and CDR2 are LGHNA and YSLEER. This chain's CDR3 is CASSQDVGVVGDSGANVLTF. The DNA for the CDR3 is TGCGCCAGCAGCCAAGATGTAGGAGTGGTCGGGGACTCTGGGGCCAACGTCCTGACTTTC.

The V and J genes are TRBV28 and TRBJ1-5; D gene ambiguous. Germline CDR1 MDHEN, CDR2 SYDVKM. CDR3 length: 15 residues. V was pared by 1 base and J by 7 bases, with 14 bases between. CDR3 in DNA: TGTGCCAGCAGTTTATACTCCGGAGGGCGGCAGCCCCAGCATTTT. It codes for CASSLYSGGRQPQHF.

This sequence joins TRBV4-2 and TRBJ2-5; unclear D gene. V dropped 0 bases and J dropped 4 bases, with 9 bases sitting between them. Germline V gene lookup returns CDR1 LGHNA and CDR2 YNFKEQ. The CDR3 loop spans 14 amino acids. CDR3 bases: TGTGCCAGCAGCCAAGACACAGTTGGAGAGACCCAGTACTTC. Its protein product is CASSQDTVGETQYF.

V gene TRBV19 combines with J gene TRBJ1-4; a possible D gene is TRBD1 (5 bases). V dropped 4 bases and J dropped 0 bases, with 9 bases sitting between them. The CDR3 is 15 amino acids. Germline V lookup: CDR1 LNHDA, CDR2 SQIVND (reference sequence). The CDR3 region is CASSTGLTTNEKLFF. DNA of the CDR3: TGTGCCAGTAGTACAGGGCTGACAACTAATGAAAAACTGTTTTTT.

V is TRBV19 and J is TRBJ1-4, with D tentatively TRBD1 (6 bases). The V gene lost 5 bases and the J gene lost 7 bases, with 14 bases spanning the gap. This CDR3 has 14 amino acids. The germline V gene has CDR1 LNHDA and CDR2 SQIVND (reference sequence). The CDR3 DNA follows: TGTGCCAGTAGTTCTCAGGGGAGGGCTGAAAAACTGTTTTTT. Protein sequence: CASSSQGRAEKLFF. Looking up the rest from reference TRBV19 and TRBJ1-4 gives the full variable domain: DGGITQSPKYLFRKEGQNVTLSCEQNLNHDAMYWYRQDPGQGLRLIYYSQIVNDFQKGDIAEGYSVSREKKESFPLTVTSAQKNPTAFYLCASSSQGRAEKLFFGSGTQLSVL.

This rearrangement joins TRBV28 to TRBJ2-7, with a weak D call TRBD2 (6 bases). V was cut by 6 bases and J by 5 bases, with 11 bases left in between. CDR1 is MDHEN, CDR2 SYDVKM, per germline. The length of the CDR3 is 12 residues. The CDR3 reads CASRRGRNEQYF. DNA for the CDR3: TGTGCCAGCAGGCGGGGTAGGAACGAGCAGTACTTC.

The chain combines TRBV7-9 with TRBJ1-4; D not resolved. The CDR3 length is 15 residues. V was clipped by 1 base and J by 10 bases, with 16 bases between them. Germline lookup yields CDR1 SEHNR and CDR2 FQNEAQ (reference sequence). In nucleotides, the CDR3 is TGTGCCAGCAGCTTAGGCGGGCCCCTCGGCGGAAAACTGTTTTTT. Its protein is CASSLGGPLGGKLFF.

V and J are TRBV7-3 and TRBJ2-1; D not certain. The germline gives CDR1 SGHTA, CDR2 FQGTGA. The CDR3 covers 13 residues. Deletions cut 1 base from V and 9 bases from J, with 10 bases between. The CDR3 DNA is TGTGCCAGCAGCTTAAACGAAGAGGCTGAGCAGTTCTTC. It is translated as CASSLNEEAEQFF.

The V gene is TRBV28, the J gene TRBJ2-1; D remains ambiguous. Germline assignment: CDR1 MDHEN and CDR2 SYDVKM. The CDR3 is 14 residues long. Trimming removed 4 bases at V and 3 bases at J, with 10 bases between. DNA for the CDR3: TGTGCCAGCAGTTCCCTAGACGGCTACAATGAGCAGTTCTTC. Translated: CASSSLDGYNEQFF.